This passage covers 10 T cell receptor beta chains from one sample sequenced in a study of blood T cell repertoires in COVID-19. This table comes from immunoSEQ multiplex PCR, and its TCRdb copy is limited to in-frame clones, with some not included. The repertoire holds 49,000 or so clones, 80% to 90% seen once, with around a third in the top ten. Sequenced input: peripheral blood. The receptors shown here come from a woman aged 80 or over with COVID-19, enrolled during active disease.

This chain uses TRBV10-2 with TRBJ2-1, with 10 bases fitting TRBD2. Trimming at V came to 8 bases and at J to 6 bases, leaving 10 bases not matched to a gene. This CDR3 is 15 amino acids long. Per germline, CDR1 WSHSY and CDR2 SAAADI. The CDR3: CASGVAGGWANEQFF. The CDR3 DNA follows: TGCGCCAGCGGGGTAGCGGGGGGTTGGGCCAATGAGCAGTTCTTC.

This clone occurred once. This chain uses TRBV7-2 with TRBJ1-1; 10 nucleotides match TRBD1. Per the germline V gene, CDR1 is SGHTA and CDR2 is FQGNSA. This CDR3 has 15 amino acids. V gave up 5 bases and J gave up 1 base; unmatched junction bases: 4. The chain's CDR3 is CASSDRDRGNTEAFF. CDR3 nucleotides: TGTGCCAGCAGCGACCGGGACAGGGGGAACACTGAAGCTTTCTTT.

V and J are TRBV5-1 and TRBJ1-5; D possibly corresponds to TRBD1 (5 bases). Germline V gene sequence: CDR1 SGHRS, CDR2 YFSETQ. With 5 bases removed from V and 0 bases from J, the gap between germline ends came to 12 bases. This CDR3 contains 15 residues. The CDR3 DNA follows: TGCGCCAGCAGTGAAGGGGTCCATAGCAATCAGCCCCAGCATTTT. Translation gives CASSEGVHSNQPQHF. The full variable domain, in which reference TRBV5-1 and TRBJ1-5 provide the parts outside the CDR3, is KAGVTQTPRYLIKTRGQQVTLSCSPISGHRSVSWYQQTPGQGLQFLFEYFSETQRNKGNFPGRFSGRQFSNSRSEMNVSTLELGDSALYLCASSEGVHSNQPQHFGDGTRLSIL.

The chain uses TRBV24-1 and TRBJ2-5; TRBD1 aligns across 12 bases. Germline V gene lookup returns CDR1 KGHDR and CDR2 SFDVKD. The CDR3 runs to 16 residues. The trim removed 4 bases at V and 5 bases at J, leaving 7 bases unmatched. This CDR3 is CATSEKGQGAFETQYF. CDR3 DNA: TGTGCCACCAGTGAAAAGGGACAGGGGGCTTTTGAGACCCAGTACTTC.

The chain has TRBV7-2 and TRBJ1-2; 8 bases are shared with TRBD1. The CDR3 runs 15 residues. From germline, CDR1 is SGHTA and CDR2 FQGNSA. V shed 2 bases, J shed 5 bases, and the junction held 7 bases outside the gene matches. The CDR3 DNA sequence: TGTGCCAGCAGCTTAATGGGACAGGCCTCTTATGGCTACACCTTC. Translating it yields CASSLMGQASYGYTF.

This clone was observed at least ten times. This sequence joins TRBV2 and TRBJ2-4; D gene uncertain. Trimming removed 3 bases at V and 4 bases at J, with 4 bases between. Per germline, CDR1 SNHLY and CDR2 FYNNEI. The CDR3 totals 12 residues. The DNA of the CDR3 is TGTGCCAGCAGTGACGCGAAAAACATTCAGTACTTC. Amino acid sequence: CASSDAKNIQYF. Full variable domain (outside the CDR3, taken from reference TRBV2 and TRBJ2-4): EPEVTQTPSHQVTQMGQEVILRCVPISNHLYFYWYRQILGQKVEFLVSFYNNEISEKSEIFDDQFSVERPDGSNFTLKIRSTKLEDSAMYFCASSDAKNIQYFGAGTRLSVL.

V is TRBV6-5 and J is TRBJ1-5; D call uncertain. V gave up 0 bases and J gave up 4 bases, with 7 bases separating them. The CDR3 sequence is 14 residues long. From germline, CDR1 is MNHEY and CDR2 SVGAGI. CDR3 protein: CASSYSAANQPQHF. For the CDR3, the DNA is TGTGCCAGCAGTTACTCTGCGGCGAATCAGCCCCAGCATTTT.

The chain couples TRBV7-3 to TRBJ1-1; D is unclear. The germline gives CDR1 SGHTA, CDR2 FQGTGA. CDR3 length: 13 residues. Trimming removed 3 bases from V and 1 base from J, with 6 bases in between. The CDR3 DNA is TGTGCCAGCAGCTTCACACAGAACACTGAAGCTTTCTTT. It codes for CASSFTQNTEAFF.

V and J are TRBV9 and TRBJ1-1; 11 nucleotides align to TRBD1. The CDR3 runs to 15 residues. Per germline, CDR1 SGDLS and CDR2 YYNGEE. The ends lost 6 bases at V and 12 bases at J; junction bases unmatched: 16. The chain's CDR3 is CASTVTPGTGGSPFF. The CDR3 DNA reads TGTGCCAGCACCGTTACACCCGGGACAGGGGGATCGCCTTTCTTT.

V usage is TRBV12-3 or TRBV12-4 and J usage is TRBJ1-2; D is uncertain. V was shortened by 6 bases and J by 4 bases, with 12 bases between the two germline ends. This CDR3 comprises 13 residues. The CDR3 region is CASSSNYGYGYTF. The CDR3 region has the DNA TGTGCCAGCAGCTCAAATTACGGCTATGGCTACACCTTC.